This TCR beta chain comes out of a study of Graves' ophthalmopathy and Graves' hyperthyroidism (dated by TCRdb to the late 2010s). The study in broad terms: Peripheral blood was collected before any treatment was given, at the time of initial diagnosis. To tell Graves' ophthalmopathy apart from Graves' hyperthyroidism, and to predict which patients would progress to ophthalmopathy, the study relied on TCR beta repertoire signatures. In total, approximately 130 blood samples were TCR-sequenced: approximately 42 ophthalmopathy, around 75 hyperthyroidism and 17 hyperthyroidism-to-ophthalmopathy patients. To explore V-J signatures that separate ophthalmopathy from hyperthyroidism, a discovery set of about a hundred patients was enrolled, consisting of approximately 44 with ophthalmopathy and around 60 with stable hyperthyroidism. For independent validation, a separate cohort was made up of 18 to 20 hyperthyroidism patients plus 17 patients who later progressed from hyperthyroidism to ophthalmopathy. In five or six hyperthyroidism patients, the T-cell repertoires found in thyroid tissue were compared with those found in blood. Following sample collection, hyperthyroidism patients were given methimazole at a starting dose of 30 mg daily, and ophthalmopathy patients were given high-dose intravenous methylprednisolone. The 90 to 100 discovery patients were randomly divided into training and test sets at a 7:3 ratio.

V is cut by 3 bases and J by 4 bases, and the space between the germline ends is 9 bases. CDR1 MNHEY and CDR2 SVGAGI are derived from the germline V gene. The CDR3 covers 13 residues, taking in both the cysteine and the phenylalanine. Here the CDR3 DNA is all that survives: 39 bases in frame from base 1. Hyperthyroidism was considered stable if no progression to ophthalmopathy occurred within 18 months of follow-up. Hyperthyroidism patients were newly diagnosed, were aged 18 to 65 years, and had a disease duration under 2 months. Patients with other autoimmune diseases, uncontrolled infections, pregnancy or lactation were excluded. Clinical symptoms, serum thyroxine, TRAb, thyroid ultrasound and orbital computed tomography were used for diagnosis. Using Ficoll-Paque density gradient centrifugation, PBMCs were isolated from about 10 ml of fresh peripheral blood. Total RNA was extracted with Trizol reagent and quality-checked on an Agilent 2100 Bioanalyzer.

For repertoire sequencing, the TCR beta CDR3 regions were amplified from RNA transcripts. The first round of RT-PCR was done with HTBI primers and the Qiagen OneStep RT-PCR kit, and was followed by a second round of multiplex PCR, then size selection and purification. Libraries were sequenced on an Illumina HiSeq2000 using paired-end 100 bp reads. Per the original workflow: SOAPnuke was used to process the reads, throwing out any read that had adapters, had uncalled bases, had a mean Phred below 15, or lacked an exact constant-primer or identifier match. COPE v1.2.5 was used to merge high-quality paired reads. Clonotypes were defined as unique nucleotide sequences and were aligned to IMGT TRB V, D and J references using MiTCR v1.1. Analysis was restricted to V-J combinations with a frequency above 0.0001, which covered 98% to 99.2% of repertoires. For each V-J combination, a TCR clonal expansion and chaos score was defined as F50 clonal expansion divided by the chaos observed in the TCRdist matrix. Features were reduced by Welch's t-statistics and random forest to around 14 V-J combinations, which fed a naive Bayes classifier. The similarity between thyroid and blood repertoires was quantified using the Morisita-Horn index. TCRdb trimmed public reads at Q25 via fastp, called clones via MiXCR and kept in-frame beta chains. Each entry is one CDR3 protein sequence, shown with its most common DNA and genes. The V and J calls here are based on TCRdb, not the publication. The sample records roughly 610,000 distinct CDR3 sequences, about a fifth of which are singletons. Together, the top ten hold around 6.9% of the sample.

This clonotype showed up many times. Its specific antigen is unknown. No much larger clone is present one base from it, and per-base qualities are unavailable. Study-wide findings and limitations: Sample size was not predetermined statistically, and investigators were not blinded to group allocation. Ophthalmopathy was separated from stable hyperthyroidism by the 13-signature model with roughly 90% sensitivity and less than 82% specificity in cross-validation and with 80%/75% in the test set. In validation, the model predicted ophthalmopathy progression with 55% to 71% sensitivity and roughly 72% specificity; some 13 predicted patients were CT-confirmed with GO in a median of about 7.1 months. Most of the expanded thyroid clonotypes with a frequency above 0.001 were also detected in blood, and it was suggested that the thyroid immune response may be reflected by blood repertoires.

Sequenced: peripheral blood. The rearranged chain carries TRBV6-5 and TRBJ1-2; D gene: possibly TRBD1, on 5 matching bases. This clonotype originated in a woman younger than 35 with stable Graves' hyperthyroidism. Some clones in this sample may be carry-over from other donors' samples. Donor details come from another sample of the same person, matched by shared clones. The CDR3 is CASSYVGGYGYTF. At the DNA level, the sequence is TGTGCCAGCAGTTATGTGGGGGGCTATGGCTACACCTTC.